The rows below give T cell receptor beta chains drawn from one sample of a study of vaccination and CD4 T cells after COVID-19. TCRdb reprocessed the PCR reads with MiXCR, giving one entry per CDR3 protein. The sample lists over 10,000 distinct CDR3 sequences; around 80% were seen once. These receptors lack a known antigen. Material for sequencing was CD4+ T cells from blood, cultured in vitro. These receptors came from a human donor who had recovered from COVID-19. CDR3s include the opening cysteine and the closing phenylalanine or tryptophan. The D gene is left open where the match is weak. Size tells how often a clone was seen (once, few, many) or the class of an expanded clone, and some rows leave it out.

clone size | J gene | D gene | V gene | CDR3 length | CDR3 DNA | CDR3 protein
. | TRBJ1-2 | TRBD1 | TRBV10-3 | 14 | TGTGCCATGTTAGGACAGGATCCTTCCTATGGCTACACCTTC | CAMLGQDPSYGYTF
. | TRBJ2-7 | TRBD1 | TRBV20-1 | 15 | TGCAGTGCTAGCCGCCCAACCCAGGGGGTGCACGAGCAGTACTTC | CSASRPTQGVHEQYF
. | TRBJ1-1 | TRBD1 | TRBV7-9 | 15 | TGTGCCAGCAGCCCAAAAACAGGGGGCCACACTGAAGCTTTCTTT | CASSPKTGGHTEAFF
few | TRBJ1-1 | TRBD1 | TRBV2 | 14 | TGTGCCAGCAGCGACAGGGTCCGGGACACTGAAGCTTTCTTT | CASSDRVRDTEAFF
. | TRBJ2-7 | . | TRBV7-2 | 15 | TGTGCCAGCAGCTTGGGCGGGGGCCTCTCCTACGAGCAGTACTTC | CASSLGGGLSYEQYF
. | TRBJ2-5 | TRBD1 | TRBV6-1 | 13 | TGTGCCAGCAGTGAGAGGGGGCTTGAGACCCAGTACTTC | CASSERGLETQYF
. | TRBJ1-1 | . | TRBV6-1 | 15 | TGTGCCAGCAACGGACCGACAGTACTGAACACTGAAGCTTTCTTT | CASNGPTVLNTEAFF
. | TRBJ1-3 | . | TRBV20-1 | 15 | TGCAGTGCTAGACGACGTCAGATCTCTGGAAACACCATATATTTT | CSARRRQISGNTIYF
once | TRBJ1-5 | . | TRBV6-2/TRBV6-3 | 18 | TGTGCCAGCAGACTACGCCGAAGGACGGGATGGGGCAATCAGCCCCAGCATTTT | CASRLRRRTGWGNQPQHF
. | TRBJ1-5 | . | TRBV6-1 | 11 | TGTGCCAGCAGTGAACTGCAGCCCCAGCATTTT | CASSELQPQHF
. | TRBJ1-2 | TRBD1 | TRBV20-1 | 14 | TGCAGTGCGCTTAAGGGGGCCACTAACTATGGCTACACCTTC | CSALKGATNYGYTF
. | TRBJ2-7 | TRBD1 | TRBV6-5 | 17 | TGTGCCAGCAGTTCGTACCTGGACAGGGCCAGCTCCTACGAGCAGTACTTC | CASSSYLDRASSYEQYF
few | TRBJ1-5 | . | TRBV20-1 | 14 | TGCAGTGCTAGAACAGGGTCGGGCAATCAGCCCCAGCATTTT | CSARTGSGNQPQHF
. | TRBJ2-7 | TRBD2 | TRBV6-1 | 18 | TGTGCCAGCAGCCCTCCTCCGGGACTAGCGGGAGCGGGTGTCGAGCAGTACTTC | CASSPPPGLAGAGVEQYF
. | TRBJ2-3 | . | TRBV24-1 | 15 | TGTGCCACCAGTGATTTAATTGGGGGCACAGATACGCAGTATTTT | CATSDLIGGTDTQYF
. | TRBJ2-5 | TRBD1 | TRBV25-1 | 15 | TGTGCCAGCAGTGGTTCAGGGACAGGGGGGGAGACCCAGTACTTC | CASSGSGTGGETQYF